The 8 T cell receptor beta chains below come from one sample, sequenced in a study of blood T cell repertoires in COVID-19. Profiling relied on immunoSEQ multiplex PCR, and the TCRdb table lists in-frame clones only, not all of them. The table records about 430,000 clones, 88% of them present only once. Sequencing was done on a sample of PBMCs or T cells enriched from blood (not recorded which). Receptors originate from a woman aged 30 to 39 with acute COVID-19.

This chain connects TRBV2 to TRBJ1-2; 8 bases map to TRBD1. The ends lost 6 bases at V and 0 bases at J; junction bases unmatched: 3. This CDR3 has 14 amino acids. Germline CDR1 SNHLY, CDR2 FYNNEI. CDR3 sequence reads: CASRGQVANYGYTF. The CDR3 DNA reads TGTGCCAGCAGGGGACAGGTAGCTAACTATGGCTACACCTTC.

The V and J genes are TRBV29-1 and TRBJ1-1; TRBD1 matches at 9 bases. This CDR3 has 12 residues. The ends lost 6 bases at V and 7 bases at J; junction bases unmatched: 6. Germline V lookup: CDR1 SQVTM, CDR2 ANQGSEA. CDR3 residues: CSVTQGAYEAFF. The CDR3 DNA is TGCAGCGTGACACAGGGGGCATATGAAGCTTTCTTT.

This chain connects TRBV9 to TRBJ1-4; 9 bases are shared with TRBD1. V dropped 4 bases and J dropped 6; count of bases not matched to a gene: 10. In germline, CDR1 is SGDLS, CDR2 YYNGEE. The CDR3 covers 16 residues. As DNA, the CDR3 is TGTGCCAGCAGCTCCGCTTCGGGACAGGGATATGAAAAACTGTTTTTT. This gives the protein CASSSASGQGYEKLFF. Combining the CDR3 with reference TRBV9 and TRBJ1-4 gives the whole variable domain DSGVTQTPKHLITATGQRVTLRCSPRSGDLSVYWYQQSLDQGLQFLIQYYNGEERAKGNILERFSAQQFPDLHSELNLSSLELGDSALYFCASSSASGQGYEKLFFGSGTQLSVL.

This sequence joins TRBV6-4 and TRBJ2-3; D gene unclear. The CDR3 has 17 amino acids. Germline-derived CDR1 and CDR2 are MRHNA and SNTAGT. The ends were cut back, 4 bases at V and 1 base at J, with 18 bases in the middle. CDR3 residues: CASSAGFTIEGTDTQYF. The CDR3 nucleotides are TGTGCCAGCAGTGCCGGGTTCACCATAGAGGGCACAGATACGCAGTATTTT.

A single count supports this clone. The V call is TRBV9, the J call TRBJ2-3; D gene ambiguous. V lost 0 bases, J lost 4 bases, and 12 bases lay in between. Germline V gene lookup returns CDR1 SGDLS and CDR2 YYNGEE. This CDR3 contains 15 residues. The CDR3 loop reads CASSVALRVADTQYF. The DNA of the CDR3 is TGTGCCAGCAGCGTAGCCCTCCGGGTAGCAGATACGCAGTATTTT.

The rearrangement joins TRBV4-2 to TRBJ2-3, with TRBD2 identical over 10 bases. The germline V gene encodes CDR1 LGHNA and CDR2 YNFKEQ. The J segment lost 6 bases and the V segment lost 1 base, leaving 7 bases of the junction unmatched. The CDR3 is 16 residues long. The CDR3 DNA follows: TGTGCCAGCAGCCAAGGTCCTAGCGGGAGCCAGGATACGCAGTATTTT. This sequence encodes CASSQGPSGSQDTQYF.

This chain uses TRBV24-1 with TRBJ1-2; 8 positions match TRBD1. Germline V gene sequence: CDR1 KGHDR, CDR2 SFDVKD. The CDR3 has 14 residues. Trimming cost V 3 bases and J 8 bases; bases outside gene matches: 7. Written as DNA, the CDR3 is TGTGCCACCAGTGATCCAAAGACAGGGGAAGGCTACACCTTC. The encoded protein is CATSDPKTGEGYTF.

This chain uses TRBV6-2 or TRBV6-3 with TRBJ2-3, with a weak D call TRBD1 (5 bases). There are 14 residues in the CDR3. Germline V gene lookup returns CDR1 MNHEY and CDR2 SVGEGT. V was cut by 6 bases and J by 5 bases, with 15 bases left in between. The CDR3 nucleotides are TGTGCCAGCAGCCCGACAGTTTTGGGAGATACGCAGTATTTT. It is translated as CASSPTVLGDTQYF.